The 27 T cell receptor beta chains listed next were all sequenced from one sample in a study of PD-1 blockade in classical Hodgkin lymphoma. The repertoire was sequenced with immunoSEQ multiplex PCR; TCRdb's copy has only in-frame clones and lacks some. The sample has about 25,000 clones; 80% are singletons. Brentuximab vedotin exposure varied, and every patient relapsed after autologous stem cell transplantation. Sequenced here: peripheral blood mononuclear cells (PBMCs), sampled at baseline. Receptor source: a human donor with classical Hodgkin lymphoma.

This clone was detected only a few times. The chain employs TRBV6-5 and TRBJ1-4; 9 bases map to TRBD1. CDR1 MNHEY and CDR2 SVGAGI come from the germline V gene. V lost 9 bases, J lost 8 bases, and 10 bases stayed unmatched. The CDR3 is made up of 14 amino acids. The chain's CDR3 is CASARGTGKEKLFF. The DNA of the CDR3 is TGTGCCAGTGCCCGAGGGACAGGGAAGGAAAAACTGTTTTTT.

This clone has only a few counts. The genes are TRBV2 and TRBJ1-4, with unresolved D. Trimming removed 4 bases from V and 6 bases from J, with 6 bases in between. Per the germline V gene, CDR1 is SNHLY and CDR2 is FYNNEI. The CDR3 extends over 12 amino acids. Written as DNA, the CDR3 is TGTGCCAGCAGTGGGGAGGATGAAAAACTGTTTTTT. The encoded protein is CASSGEDEKLFF.

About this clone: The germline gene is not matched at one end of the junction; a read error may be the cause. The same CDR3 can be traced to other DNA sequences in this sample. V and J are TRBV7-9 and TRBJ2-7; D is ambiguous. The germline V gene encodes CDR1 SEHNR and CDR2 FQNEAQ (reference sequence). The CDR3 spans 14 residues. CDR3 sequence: CASSLGQNSYEQYF. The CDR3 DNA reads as TGCGCCAGCAGCTTAGGCCAGAACTCCTACGAGCAGTACTTC.

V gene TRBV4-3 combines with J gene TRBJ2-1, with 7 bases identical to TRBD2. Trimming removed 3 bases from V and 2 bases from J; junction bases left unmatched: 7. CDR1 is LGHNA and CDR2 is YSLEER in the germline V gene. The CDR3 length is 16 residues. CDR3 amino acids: CASSHGGGGTYNEQFF. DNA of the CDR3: TGCGCCAGCAGCCATGGTGGGGGGGGGACCTACAATGAGCAGTTCTTC.

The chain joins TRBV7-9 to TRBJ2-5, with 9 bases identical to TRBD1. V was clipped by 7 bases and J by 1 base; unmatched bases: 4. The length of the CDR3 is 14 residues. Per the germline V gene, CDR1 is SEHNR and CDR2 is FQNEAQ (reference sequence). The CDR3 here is CASTRDRAQETQYF. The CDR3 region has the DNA TGTGCCAGCACCAGGGACAGGGCCCAAGAGACCCAGTACTTC.

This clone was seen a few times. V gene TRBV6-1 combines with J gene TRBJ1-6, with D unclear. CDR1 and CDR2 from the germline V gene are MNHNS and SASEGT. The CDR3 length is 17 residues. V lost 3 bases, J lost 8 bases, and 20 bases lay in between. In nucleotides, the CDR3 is TGTGCCAGCAGTGACGTATTAAGGTCTCATACGGATTCACCCCTCCACTTT. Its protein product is CASSDVLRSHTDSPLHF.

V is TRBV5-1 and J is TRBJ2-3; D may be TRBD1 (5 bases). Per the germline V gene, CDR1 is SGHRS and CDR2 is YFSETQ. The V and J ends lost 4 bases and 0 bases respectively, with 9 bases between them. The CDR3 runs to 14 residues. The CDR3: CASSPRASTDTQYF. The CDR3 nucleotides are TGCGCCAGCAGCCCCAGGGCCAGCACAGATACGCAGTATTTT.

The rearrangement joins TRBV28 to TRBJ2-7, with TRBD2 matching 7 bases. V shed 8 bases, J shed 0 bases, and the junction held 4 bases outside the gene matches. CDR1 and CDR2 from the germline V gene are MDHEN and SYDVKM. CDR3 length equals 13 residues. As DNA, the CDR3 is TGTGCCAGCTATCGGGACTACTCCTACGAGCAGTACTTC. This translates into CASYRDYSYEQYF.

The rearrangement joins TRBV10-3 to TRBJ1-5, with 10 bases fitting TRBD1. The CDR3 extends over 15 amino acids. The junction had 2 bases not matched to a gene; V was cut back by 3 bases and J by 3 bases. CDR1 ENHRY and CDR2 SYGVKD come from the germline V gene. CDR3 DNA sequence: TGTGCCATCAGTGATGGACAGGGGGTCAATCAGCCCCAGCATTTT. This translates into CAISDGQGVNQPQHF.

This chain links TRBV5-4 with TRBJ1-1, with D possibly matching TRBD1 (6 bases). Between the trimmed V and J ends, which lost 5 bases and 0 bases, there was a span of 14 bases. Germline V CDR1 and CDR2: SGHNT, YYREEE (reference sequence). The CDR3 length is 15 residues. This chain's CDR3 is CASSLGGSLNTEAFF. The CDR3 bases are TGTGCCAGCAGTTTAGGGGGGTCCTTGAACACTGAAGCTTTCTTT.

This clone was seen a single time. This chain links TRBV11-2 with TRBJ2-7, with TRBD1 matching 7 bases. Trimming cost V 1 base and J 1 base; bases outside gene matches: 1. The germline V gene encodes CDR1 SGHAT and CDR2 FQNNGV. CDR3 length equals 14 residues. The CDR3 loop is CASSLGRGSYEQYF. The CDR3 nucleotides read TGTGCCAGCAGCTTAGGCAGGGGGTCCTACGAGCAGTACTTC.

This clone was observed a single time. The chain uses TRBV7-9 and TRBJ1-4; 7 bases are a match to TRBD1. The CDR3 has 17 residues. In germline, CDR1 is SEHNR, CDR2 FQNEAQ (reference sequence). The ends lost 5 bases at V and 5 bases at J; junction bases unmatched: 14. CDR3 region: CASSPILSGTENEKLFF. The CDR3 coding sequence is TGTGCCAGCAGCCCGATTCTCTCCGGGACAGAGAATGAAAAACTGTTTTTT.

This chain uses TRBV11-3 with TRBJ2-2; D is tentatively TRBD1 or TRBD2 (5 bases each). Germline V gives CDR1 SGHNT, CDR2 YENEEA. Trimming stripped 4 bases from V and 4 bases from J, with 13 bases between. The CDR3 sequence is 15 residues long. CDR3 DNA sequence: TGTGCCAGCAGCTCCTCCTTTGGGGGCACCGGGGAGCTGTTTTTT. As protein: CASSSSFGGTGELFF.

The DNA of the CDR3 is TGTGCCAGCGGTTTGGTCCCGAACACCGGGGAGCTGTTTTTT. Its protein is CASGLVPNTGELFF. The J gene is TRBJ2-2, the V gene TRBV2; D remains ambiguous. The V and J ends lost 8 bases and 0 bases respectively, with 10 bases between them. Per germline, CDR1 SNHLY and CDR2 FYNNEI. There are 14 residues in the CDR3.

CDR3 sequence reads: CASGLGRDLDTQYF. The CDR3 region has the DNA TGTGCTAGTGGTTTAGGCAGGGATCTCGATACGCAGTATTTT. This chain uses TRBV12-5 with TRBJ2-3, with D maybe TRBD1 (5 bases). This CDR3 spans 14 amino acids. Germline assignment: CDR1 LGHNT and CDR2 FRNRAP. V lost 3 bases, J lost 6 bases, and 13 bases lay in between.

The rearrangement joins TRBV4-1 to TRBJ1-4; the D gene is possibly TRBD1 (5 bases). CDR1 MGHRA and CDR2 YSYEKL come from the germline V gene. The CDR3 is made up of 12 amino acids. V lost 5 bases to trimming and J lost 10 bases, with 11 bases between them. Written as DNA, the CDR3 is TGCGCCAGCAGCTTGGGGGGGGGAAAACTGTTTTTT. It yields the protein CASSLGGGKLFF.

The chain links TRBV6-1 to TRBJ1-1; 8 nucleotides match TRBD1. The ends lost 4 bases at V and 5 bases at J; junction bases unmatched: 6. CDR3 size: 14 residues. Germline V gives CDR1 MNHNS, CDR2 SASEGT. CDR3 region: CASSVNGQGTEAFF. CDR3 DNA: TGTGCCAGCAGTGTCAATGGACAGGGAACTGAAGCTTTCTTT.

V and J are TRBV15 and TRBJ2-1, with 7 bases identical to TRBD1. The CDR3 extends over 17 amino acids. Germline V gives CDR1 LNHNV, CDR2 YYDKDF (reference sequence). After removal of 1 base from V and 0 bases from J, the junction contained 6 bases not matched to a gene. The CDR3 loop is CATSRVQGMGSYNEQFF. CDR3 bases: TGTGCCACCAGCAGAGTACAGGGGATGGGCTCCTACAATGAGCAGTTCTTC.

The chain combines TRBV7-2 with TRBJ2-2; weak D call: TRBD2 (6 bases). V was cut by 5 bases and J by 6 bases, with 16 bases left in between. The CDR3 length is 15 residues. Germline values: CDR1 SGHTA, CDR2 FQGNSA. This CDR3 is CASSGRDFGAGELFF. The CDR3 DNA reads TGTGCCAGCAGCGGAAGGGACTTCGGGGCCGGGGAGCTGTTTTTT.

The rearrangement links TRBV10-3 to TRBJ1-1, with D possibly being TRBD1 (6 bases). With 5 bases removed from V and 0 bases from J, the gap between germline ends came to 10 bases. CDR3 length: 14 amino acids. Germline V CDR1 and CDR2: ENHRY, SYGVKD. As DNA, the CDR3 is TGTGCCATCAGTCTCGGGACACTGAACACTGAAGCTTTCTTT. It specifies CAISLGTLNTEAFF.

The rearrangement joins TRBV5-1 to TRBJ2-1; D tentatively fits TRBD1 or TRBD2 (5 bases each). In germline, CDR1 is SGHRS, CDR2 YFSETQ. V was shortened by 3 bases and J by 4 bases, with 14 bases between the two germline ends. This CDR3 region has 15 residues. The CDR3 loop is CASSSRGRGYNEQFF. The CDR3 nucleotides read TGCGCCAGCAGCTCCCGGGGTAGGGGATACAATGAGCAGTTCTTC.

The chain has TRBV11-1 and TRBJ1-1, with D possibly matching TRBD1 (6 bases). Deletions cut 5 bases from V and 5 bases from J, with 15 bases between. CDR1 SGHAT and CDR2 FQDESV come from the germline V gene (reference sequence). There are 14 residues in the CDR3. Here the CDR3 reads CASSLGALGTEAFF. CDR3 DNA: TGTGCCAGCAGCCTGGGGGCATTAGGGACTGAAGCTTTCTTT.

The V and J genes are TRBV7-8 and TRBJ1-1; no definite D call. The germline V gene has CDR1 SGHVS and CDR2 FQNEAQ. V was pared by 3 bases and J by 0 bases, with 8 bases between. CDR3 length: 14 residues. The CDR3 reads CASSFSNMNTEAFF. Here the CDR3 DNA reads TGTGCCAGCAGCTTCTCCAATATGAACACTGAAGCTTTCTTT.

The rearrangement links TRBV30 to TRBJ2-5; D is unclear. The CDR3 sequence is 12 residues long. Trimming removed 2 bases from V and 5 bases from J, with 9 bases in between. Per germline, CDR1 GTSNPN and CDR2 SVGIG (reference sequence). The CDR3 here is CAWSPSRETQYF. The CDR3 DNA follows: TGTGCCTGGAGTCCTTCTCGGGAGACCCAGTACTTC. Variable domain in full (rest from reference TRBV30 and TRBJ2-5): SQTIHQWPATLVQPVGSPLSLECTVEGTSNPNLYWYRQAAGRGLQLLFYSVGIGQISSEVPQNLSASRPQDRQFILSSKKLLLSDSGFYLCAWSPSRETQYFGPGTRLLVL.

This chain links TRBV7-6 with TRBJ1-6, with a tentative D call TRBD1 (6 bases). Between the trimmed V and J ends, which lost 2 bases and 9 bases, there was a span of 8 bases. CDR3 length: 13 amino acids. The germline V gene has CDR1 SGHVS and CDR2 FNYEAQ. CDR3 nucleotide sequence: TGTGCCAGCAGCTTACAGGGGTTTTCACCCCTCCACTTT. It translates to CASSLQGFSPLHF.

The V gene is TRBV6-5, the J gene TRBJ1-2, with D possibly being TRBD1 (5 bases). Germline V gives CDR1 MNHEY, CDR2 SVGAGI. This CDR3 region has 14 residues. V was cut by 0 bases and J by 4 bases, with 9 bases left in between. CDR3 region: CASSYSPGFYGYTF. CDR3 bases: TGTGCCAGCAGTTACTCGCCAGGGTTCTATGGCTACACCTTC.

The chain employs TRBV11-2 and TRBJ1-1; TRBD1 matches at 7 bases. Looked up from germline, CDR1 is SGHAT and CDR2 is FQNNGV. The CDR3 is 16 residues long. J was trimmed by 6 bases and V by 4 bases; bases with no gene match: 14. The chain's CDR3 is CASSYPIKQGIAEAFF. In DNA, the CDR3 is TGTGCCAGCAGCTACCCCATAAAACAGGGGATAGCTGAAGCTTTCTTT.